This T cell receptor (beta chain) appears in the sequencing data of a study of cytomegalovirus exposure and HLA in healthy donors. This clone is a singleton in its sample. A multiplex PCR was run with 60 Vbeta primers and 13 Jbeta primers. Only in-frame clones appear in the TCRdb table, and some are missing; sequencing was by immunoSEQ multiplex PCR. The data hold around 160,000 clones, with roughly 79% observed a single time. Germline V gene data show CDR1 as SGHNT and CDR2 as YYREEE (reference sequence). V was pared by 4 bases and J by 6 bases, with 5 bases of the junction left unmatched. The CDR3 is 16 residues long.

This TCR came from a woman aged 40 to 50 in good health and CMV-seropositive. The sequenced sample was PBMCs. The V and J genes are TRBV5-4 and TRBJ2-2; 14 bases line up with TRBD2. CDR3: CASSTTSGGAAGELFF. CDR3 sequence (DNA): TGTGCCAGCAGCACGACTAGCGGGGGGGCGGCCGGGGAGCTGTTTTTT.